This entry concerns a single T cell receptor beta chain. The target antigen is unknown. The protocol was immunoSEQ multiplex PCR, while the TCRdb copy is restricted to in-frame clones and leaves out a portion. The sample lists over a million clones; approximately 80% were seen once. CDR3 length: 12 residues. Germline V gene data show CDR1 as SNHLY and CDR2 as FYNNEI. The V end was cut by 8 bases, the J end by 5 bases, with 9 bases between. The sample belongs to a study of shared clonotypes between healthy human individuals. Study-wide results and caveats: Specimens sampled were limited to blood, with tissue repertoires likely differing. The genetic and exposure-history diversity represented was limited by few donors. Naive subsets usually exceeded memory subsets in estimated richness. All-four-donor shared clonotypes had higher generation probabilities than non-shared clonotypes did.

This rearrangement joins TRBV2 to TRBJ2-2, with D perhaps matching TRBD2 (5 bases). This receptor was taken from a man between 18 and 35 years old in good health. Some clones in this sample may be carry-over from other donors' samples. Sequencing used memory CD4+ T cells from PBMCs. Specified subset: CD45RA-negative fraction. CDR3: CASGSRTGELFF. In DNA, the CDR3 is TGTGCCAGCGGGAGTCGGACCGGGGAGCTGTTTTTT.